Sequencing of this TCR beta chain was carried out in a study of Graves' ophthalmopathy and Graves' hyperthyroidism. Study-level background: No ophthalmopathy within 18 months of follow-up signified stable hyperthyroidism. Notes on the study in general: A 13-signature model separated ophthalmopathy from stable hyperthyroidism, approximately 87% sensitivity, just over 80% specificity.

Uncontrolled infections, pregnancy, lactation or other autoimmune diseases led to patient exclusion. Diagnosis relied on clinical symptoms, serum thyroxine, TRAb, thyroid ultrasound and orbital computed tomography. The authors amplified TCR beta CDR3 regions, and they did so from RNA transcripts for repertoire sequencing. HTBI-primed first-round RT-PCR preceded second-round multiplex PCR. TCRdb called the multiplex PCR reads again in MiXCR, with one record for every CDR3 protein. Altogether 560,000 or so distinct CDR3 sequences are present, just under 40% being singletons, with the ten largest covering about 4%. About this clonotype: Its antigen remains unknown.

V was pared by 3 bases and J by 6 bases, with 1 base of the junction left unmatched. CDR1 and CDR2 (germline): SQVTM, ANQGSEA. This CDR3 region has 13 residues. The chain joins TRBV29-1 to TRBJ1-4; 10 bases agree with TRBD1. The sequencing sample was made of peripheral blood or thyroid tissue (not recorded which). This receptor was taken from an adult man with Graves' hyperthyroidism. The DNA of the CDR3 is TGCAGCGTTGAGGGACAGGGGTATGAAAAACTGTTTTTT. It yields the protein CSVEGQGYEKLFF.